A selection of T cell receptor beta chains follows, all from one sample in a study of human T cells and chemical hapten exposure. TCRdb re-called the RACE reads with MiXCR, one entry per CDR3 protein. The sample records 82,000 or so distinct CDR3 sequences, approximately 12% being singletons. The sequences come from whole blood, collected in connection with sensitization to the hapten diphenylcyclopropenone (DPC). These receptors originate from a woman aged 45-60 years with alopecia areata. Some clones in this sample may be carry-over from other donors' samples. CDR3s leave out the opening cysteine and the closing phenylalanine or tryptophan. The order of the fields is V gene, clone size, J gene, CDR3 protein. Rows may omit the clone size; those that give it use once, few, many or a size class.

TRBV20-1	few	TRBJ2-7	SALDGGSYEQY
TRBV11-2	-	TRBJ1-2	ASSLERTGNGYT
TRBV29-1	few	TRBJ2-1	SVDVMFNEQF
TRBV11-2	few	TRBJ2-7	ASSPVSREQY
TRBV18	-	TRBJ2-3	ASSPSNGRFSTDTQY
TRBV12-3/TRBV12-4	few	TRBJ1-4	ASSFLAGPNEKLF
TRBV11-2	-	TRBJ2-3	ASSKQGFSSGTDTQY
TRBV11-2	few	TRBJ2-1	ASSLLGLAETYNEQF
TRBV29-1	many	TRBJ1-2	SVGRGNYGYT
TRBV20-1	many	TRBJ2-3	SASDGVSGGGHTDTQY
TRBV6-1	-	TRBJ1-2	ASSEAVQTGYT
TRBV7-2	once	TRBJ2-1	ASSPHSGRANEQF
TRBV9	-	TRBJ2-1	ASSVVGGGNEQF
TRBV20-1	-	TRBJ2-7	SASFRRAPYEQY
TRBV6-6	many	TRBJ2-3	ASSFGGLTDTQY
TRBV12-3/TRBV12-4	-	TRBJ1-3	ASSLGGTTGNTIY
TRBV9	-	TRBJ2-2	ASSTPGSLGELF
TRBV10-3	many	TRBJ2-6	AISESSGAGANVLT
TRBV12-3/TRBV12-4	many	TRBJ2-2	ASSRPAGVNTGELF
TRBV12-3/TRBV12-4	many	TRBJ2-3	ASSFTLGEGDTQY
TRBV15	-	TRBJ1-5	ATGRGQGNQPQH
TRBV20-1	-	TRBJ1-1	SASWMNTEAF
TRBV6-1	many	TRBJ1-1	ASSEGRITEAF
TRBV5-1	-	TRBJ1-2	ASSFSFSYGYT
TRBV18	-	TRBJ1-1	ASSPRRLDTEAF
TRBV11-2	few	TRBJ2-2	ASSLADITGELF
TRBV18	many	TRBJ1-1	ASSPTGTRNTEAF
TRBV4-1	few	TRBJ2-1	ASSQDTPSGTNEQF
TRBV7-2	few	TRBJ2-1	ASSLDSGIRGEQF
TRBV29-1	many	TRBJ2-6	SVDFSGANVLT
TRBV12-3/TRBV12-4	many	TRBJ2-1	ASSRTGNYNEQF
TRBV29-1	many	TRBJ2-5	SAPLAGVGETQY
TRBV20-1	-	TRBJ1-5	SARDGVGPAQPQH
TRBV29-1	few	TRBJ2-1	SVRVAGASYNEQF
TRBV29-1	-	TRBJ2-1	SVDEGGTYNEQF
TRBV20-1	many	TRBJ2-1	SARTPSGRMNEQF
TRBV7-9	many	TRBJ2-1	ASSGWEGPSHNEQF
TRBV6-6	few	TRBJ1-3	ASSYGQGSGNTIY
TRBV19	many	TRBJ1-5	ASSMRGNQPQH
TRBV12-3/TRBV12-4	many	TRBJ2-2	ASSRGEGSPGELF
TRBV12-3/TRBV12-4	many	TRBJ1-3	ASRPHGQGLRNTIY
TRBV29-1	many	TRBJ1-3	SVLTGGGNTIY
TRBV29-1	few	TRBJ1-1	SVGRTNTEAF
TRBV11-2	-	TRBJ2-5	ATGTSGRAQETQY
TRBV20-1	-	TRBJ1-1	SAVKTLNTEAF
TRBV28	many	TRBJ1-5	ASSLYPFSGGNQPQH
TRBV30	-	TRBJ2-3	AWSRLAGGTDTQY
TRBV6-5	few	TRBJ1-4	ASSYRPGGAVEKLF
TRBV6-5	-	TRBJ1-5	ASRGSGGVSNQPQH
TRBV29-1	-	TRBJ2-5	SVEEGRGFQETQY
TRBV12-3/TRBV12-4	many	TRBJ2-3	ASSLEPRTSGRTDTQY
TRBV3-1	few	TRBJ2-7	ASSGTGSYEQY
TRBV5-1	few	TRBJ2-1	ASSRGDRANEQF